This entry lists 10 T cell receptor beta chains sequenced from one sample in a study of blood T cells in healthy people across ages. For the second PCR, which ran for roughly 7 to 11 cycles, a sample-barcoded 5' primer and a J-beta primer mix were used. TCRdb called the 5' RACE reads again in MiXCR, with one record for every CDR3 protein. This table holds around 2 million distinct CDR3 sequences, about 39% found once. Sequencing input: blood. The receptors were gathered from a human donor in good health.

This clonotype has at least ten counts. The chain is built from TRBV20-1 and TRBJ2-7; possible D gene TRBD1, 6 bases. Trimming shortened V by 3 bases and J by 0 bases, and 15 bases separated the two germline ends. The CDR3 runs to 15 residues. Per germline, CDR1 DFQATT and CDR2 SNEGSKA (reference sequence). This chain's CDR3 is CSASGVQGSSYEQYF. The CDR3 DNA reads TGCAGTGCTAGTGGGGTGCAGGGGTCCTCCTACGAGCAGTACTTC.

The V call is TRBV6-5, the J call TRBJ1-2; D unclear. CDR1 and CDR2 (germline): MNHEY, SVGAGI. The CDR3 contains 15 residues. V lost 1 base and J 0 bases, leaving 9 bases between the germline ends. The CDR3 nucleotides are TGTGCCAGCAGTTACTACCCAGAAGCTAACTATGGCTACACCTTC. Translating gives CASSYYPEANYGYTF.

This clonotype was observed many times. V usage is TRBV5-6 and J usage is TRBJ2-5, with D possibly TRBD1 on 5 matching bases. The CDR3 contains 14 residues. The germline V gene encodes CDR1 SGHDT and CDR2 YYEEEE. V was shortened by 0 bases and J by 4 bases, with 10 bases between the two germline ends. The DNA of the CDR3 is TGTGCCAGCAGCTTGGTGGACCAGGGAGAGACCCAGTACTTC. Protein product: CASSLVDQGETQYF.

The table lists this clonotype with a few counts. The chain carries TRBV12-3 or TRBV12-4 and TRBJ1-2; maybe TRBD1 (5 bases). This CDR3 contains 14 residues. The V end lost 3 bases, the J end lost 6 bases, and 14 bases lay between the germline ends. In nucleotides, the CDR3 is TGTGCCAGCAGTTTTTCTGCAGAGGGGAATGGCTACACCTTC. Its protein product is CASSFSAEGNGYTF.

The CDR3 sequence is CASSSGIKGSNQPQHF. The CDR3 DNA sequence: TGCGCCAGCAGCTCGGGGATTAAGGGTAGCAATCAGCCCCAGCATTTT. The chain has TRBV5-1 and TRBJ1-5; unclear D gene. This CDR3 comprises 16 residues. The germline V gene encodes CDR1 SGHRS and CDR2 YFSETQ. V dropped 3 bases and J dropped 0 bases, with 13 bases sitting between them.

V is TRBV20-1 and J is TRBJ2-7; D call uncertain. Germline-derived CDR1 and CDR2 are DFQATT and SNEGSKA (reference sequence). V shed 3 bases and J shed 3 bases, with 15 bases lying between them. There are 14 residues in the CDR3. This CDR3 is CSARSPVPLYEQYF. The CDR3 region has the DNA TGCAGTGCTAGGAGTCCTGTCCCCCTCTACGAGCAGTACTTC.

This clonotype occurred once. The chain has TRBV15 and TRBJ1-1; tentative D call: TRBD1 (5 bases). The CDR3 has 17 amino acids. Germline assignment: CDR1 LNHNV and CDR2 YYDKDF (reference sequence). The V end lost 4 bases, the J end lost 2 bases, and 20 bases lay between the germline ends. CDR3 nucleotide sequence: TGTGCCACCAGCACATGGTCAGGGCGGAAGGTCAACACTGAAGCTTTCTTT. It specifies CATSTWSGRKVNTEAFF.

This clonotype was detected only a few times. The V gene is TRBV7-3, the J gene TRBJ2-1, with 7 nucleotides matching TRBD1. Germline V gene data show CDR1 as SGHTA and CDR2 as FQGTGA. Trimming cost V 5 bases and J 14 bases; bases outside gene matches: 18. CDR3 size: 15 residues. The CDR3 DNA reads TGTGCCAGCAGCCCCACGGGACAGAAGGGACGACATGAGTTCTTC. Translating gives CASSPTGQKGRHEFF.

CDR3: CASSQIGGEISGANVLTF. The CDR3 DNA is TGTGCCAGCAGCCAGATAGGGGGTGAGATCTCTGGGGCCAACGTCCTGACTTTC. The rearrangement joins TRBV3-1 to TRBJ2-6; D possibly corresponds to TRBD1 (6 bases). This CDR3 has 18 amino acids. Germline V gives CDR1 LGHDT, CDR2 YNNKEL (reference sequence). With 3 bases removed from V and 0 bases from J, the gap between germline ends came to 15 bases.

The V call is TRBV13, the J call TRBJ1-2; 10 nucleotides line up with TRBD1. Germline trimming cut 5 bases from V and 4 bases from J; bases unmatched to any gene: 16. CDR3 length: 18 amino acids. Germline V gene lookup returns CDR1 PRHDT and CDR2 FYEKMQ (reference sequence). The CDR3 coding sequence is TGTGCCAGCAGCCCATACCGGGACAGGGGTTCGTCATCCTATGGCTACACCTTC. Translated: CASSPYRDRGSSSYGYTF.